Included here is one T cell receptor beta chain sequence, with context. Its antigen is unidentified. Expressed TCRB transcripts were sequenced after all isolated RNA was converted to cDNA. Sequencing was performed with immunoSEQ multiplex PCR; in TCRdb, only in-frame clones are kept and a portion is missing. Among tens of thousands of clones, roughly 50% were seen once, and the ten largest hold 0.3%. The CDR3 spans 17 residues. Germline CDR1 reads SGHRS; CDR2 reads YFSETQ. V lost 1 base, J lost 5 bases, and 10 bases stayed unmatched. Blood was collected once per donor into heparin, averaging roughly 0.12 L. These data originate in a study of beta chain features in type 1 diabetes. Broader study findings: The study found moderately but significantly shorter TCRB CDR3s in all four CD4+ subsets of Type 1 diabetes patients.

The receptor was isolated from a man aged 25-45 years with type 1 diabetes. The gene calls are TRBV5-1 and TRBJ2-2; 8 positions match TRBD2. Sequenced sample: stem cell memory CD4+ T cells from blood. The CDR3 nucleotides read TGCGCCAGCAGCTTGATGGCGGGAGGTCGTGGGACCGGGGAGCTGTTTTTT. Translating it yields CASSLMAGGRGTGELFF.